Shown below are 21 T cell receptor beta chains from a single sample sequenced in a study of blood T cell repertoires in COVID-19. TCRdb's copy holds only in-frame clones and misses some; the assay was immunoSEQ multiplex PCR. The table records some 220,000 clones, over 75% of them present only once. Sequencing input: PBMCs or T cells enriched from blood (not recorded which). These TCRs come from a woman under 30 in a cohort exposed to, infected with or recovered from COVID-19 (not recorded which).

This chain joins TRBV5-1 and TRBJ2-1; 11 bases line up with TRBD2. Germline lookup yields CDR1 SGHRS and CDR2 YFSETQ. This CDR3 has 18 amino acids. J was trimmed by 9 bases and V by 0 bases; bases with no gene match: 14. The CDR3 sequence is CASSLGLAGWGRGGEQFF. The CDR3 coding sequence is TGCGCCAGCAGCTTGGGACTAGCGGGATGGGGAAGAGGGGGTGAGCAGTTCTTC.

This chain connects TRBV3-1 (or the pseudogene TRBV3-2) to TRBJ2-1; the D gene is possibly TRBD2 (6 bases). From germline, CDR1 is LGHDT and CDR2 YNNKEL (reference sequence). This CDR3 is built from 16 residues. V was cut by 4 bases and J by 4 bases, with 17 bases left in between. The CDR3 DNA follows: TGTGCCAGCAGCCCGACGGGGGTGGGGGGTTACAATGAGCAGTTCTTC. It yields the protein CASSPTGVGGYNEQFF.

Concerning this clone itself: The sample holds other DNA sequences that translate to the same CDR3. The chain joins TRBV11-2 to TRBJ2-5, with 10 positions matching TRBD1. CDR3 length: 15 residues. V shed 1 base, J shed 3 bases, and the junction held 2 bases outside the gene matches. Germline V gene data show CDR1 as SGHAT and CDR2 as FQNNGV. The CDR3 bases are TGTGCCAGCAGCTTAGTAGGGACAGGGGAAGAGACCCAGTACTTC. This translates into CASSLVGTGEETQYF.

The rearrangement joins TRBV2 to TRBJ1-1, with 9 bases fitting TRBD1. The V gene's germline CDR1 is SNHLY and CDR2 FYNNEI. V lost 6 bases, J lost 5 bases, and 4 bases stayed unmatched. This CDR3 region has 13 residues. The CDR3 nucleotides are TGTGCCAGCAGCAGTGACAGGGGGACTGAAGCTTTCTTT. Its translation: CASSSDRGTEAFF.

This clone was seen only once. The chain uses TRBV27 and TRBJ1-5; a weak D match, TRBD1 (5 bases). This CDR3 contains 14 residues. Germline lookup yields CDR1 MNHEY and CDR2 SMNVEV (reference sequence). The V and J ends lost 3 bases and 1 base respectively, with 7 bases between them. CDR3 loop: CASSLGGSNQPQHF. In DNA form, the CDR3 reads TGTGCCAGCAGTTTGGGGGGAAGCAATCAGCCCCAGCATTTT.

The V and J genes are TRBV18 and TRBJ1-1; D perhaps matches TRBD1 (5 bases). V dropped 1 base and J dropped 3 bases, with 12 bases sitting between them. The CDR3 totals 15 residues. Germline assignment: CDR1 KGHSH and CDR2 LQKENI. CDR3 region: CASSPQFRADTEAFF. DNA for the CDR3: TGTGCCAGCTCACCACAATTCAGGGCCGACACTGAAGCTTTCTTT.

V usage is TRBV19 and J usage is TRBJ2-1; D is uncertain. Looked up from germline, CDR1 is LNHDA and CDR2 is SQIVND (reference sequence). The CDR3 contains 13 residues. Trimming took off 7 bases at V and 8 bases at J, with 15 bases between the two ends. In nucleotides, the CDR3 is TGTGCCAGTAAGGAGAGGCGGATCGATGAGCAGTTCTTC. Residues: CASKERRIDEQFF.

This clone was counted once. The rearrangement joins TRBV10-2 to TRBJ1-1; 10 bases fit TRBD1. With V trimmed by 2 bases and J by 4 bases, 4 bases remained unmatched. Per germline, CDR1 WSHSY and CDR2 SAAADI. The CDR3 sequence is 15 residues long. The CDR3 region is CASSEPRTGGTEAFF. Here the CDR3 DNA reads TGCGCCAGCAGTGAGCCCCGGACAGGGGGCACTGAAGCTTTCTTT.

This clone was recorded only once. The chain employs TRBV27 and TRBJ2-7; 9 bases are a match to TRBD2. V was pared by 2 bases and J by 5 bases, with 4 bases of the junction left unmatched. CDR1 and CDR2 from the germline V gene are MNHEY and SMNVEV (reference sequence). The CDR3 extends over 14 amino acids. The CDR3 sequence is CASSLGLALDEQYF. The CDR3 DNA reads as TGTGCCAGCAGTTTAGGACTAGCGTTGGACGAGCAGTACTTC.

The chain recombines TRBV20-1 with TRBJ1-1; D gene uncertain. V lost 3 bases and J lost 3, with 11 bases in between. Per the germline V gene, CDR1 is DFQATT and CDR2 is SNEGSKA (reference sequence). The CDR3 is 13 residues long. CDR3 nucleotides: TGCAGTGCTAGTCGGGGTCGATACACTGAAGCTTTCTTT. This gives the protein CSASRGRYTEAFF.

This chain joins TRBV6-2 or TRBV6-3 and TRBJ2-1, with 9 bases matching TRBD2. The germline V gene encodes CDR1 MNHEY and CDR2 SVGEGT. CDR3 length: 13 residues. The V gene end was trimmed by 4 bases and the J gene end by 9 bases; junction bases not matched to a gene: 4. The DNA for the CDR3 is TGTGCCAGCAGTTTAGCGGGAGAGGGTGAGCAGTTCTTC. It yields the protein CASSLAGEGEQFF.

V gene TRBV6-2 or TRBV6-3 combines with J gene TRBJ2-7, with D hard to call. V lost 0 bases and J 0 bases, leaving 9 bases between the germline ends. The CDR3 contains 15 residues. Per the germline V gene, CDR1 is MNHEY and CDR2 is SVGEGT. For the CDR3, the DNA is TGTGCCAGCAGTTACTCGCTAGAAAACTCCTACGAGCAGTACTTC. Its protein is CASSYSLENSYEQYF.

The chain joins TRBV18 to TRBJ1-2; D is possibly TRBD1 (5 bases). Germline V gene sequence: CDR1 KGHSH, CDR2 LQKENI. Deletions cut 0 bases from V and 4 bases from J, with 9 bases between. CDR3 length: 14 residues. Here the CDR3 reads CASSPPGHTYGYTF. In nucleotides, the CDR3 is TGTGCCAGCTCACCACCCGGACACACCTATGGCTACACCTTC.

V gene TRBV2 combines with J gene TRBJ1-1; no clear D. CDR3 length: 13 amino acids. Trimming stripped 3 bases from V and 3 bases from J, with 8 bases between. Per the germline V gene, CDR1 is SNHLY and CDR2 is FYNNEI. The CDR3 protein is CASSEEVHTEAFF. The CDR3 coding sequence is TGTGCCAGCAGTGAGGAGGTTCACACTGAAGCTTTCTTT.

The chain combines TRBV3-1 (or the pseudogene TRBV3-2) with TRBJ1-2; a weak D match, TRBD1 (6 bases). This CDR3 spans 15 amino acids. Trimming took 4 bases from V and 4 from J, leaving 16 bases between them. Per the germline V gene, CDR1 is LGHDT and CDR2 is YNNKEL (reference sequence). The CDR3 loop reads CASSLAGQNLYGYTF. In DNA, the CDR3 is TGTGCCAGCAGCCTAGCGGGACAAAACCTCTATGGCTACACCTTC.

V usage is TRBV19 and J usage is TRBJ1-1; the D is unclear. The CDR3 spans 12 residues. V lost 5 bases, J lost 1 base, and 5 bases lay in between. Germline-derived CDR1 and CDR2 are LNHDA and SQIVND (reference sequence). The CDR3 loop reads CASSPGNTEAFF. The CDR3 coding sequence is TGTGCCAGTAGTCCAGGGAACACTGAAGCTTTCTTT. Drawing the rest from reference TRBV19 and TRBJ1-1, the complete variable domain is DGGITQSPKYLFRKEGQNVTLSCEQNLNHDAMYWYRQDPGQGLRLIYYSQIVNDFQKGDIAEGYSVSREKKESFPLTVTSAQKNPTAFYLCASSPGNTEAFFGQGTRLTVV.

The chain carries TRBV14 and TRBJ2-3; D perhaps matches TRBD2 (6 bases). Germline V lookup: CDR1 SGHDN, CDR2 FVKESK. V was trimmed by 0 bases and J by 4 bases, leaving 11 bases between them. The CDR3 contains 15 residues. The CDR3 coding sequence is TGTGCCAGCAGCCAAGAGTGGGGGGTGGCAGATACGCAGTATTTT. Translated, it gives CASSQEWGVADTQYF.

The gene calls are TRBV28 and TRBJ2-7; D unresolved. CDR1 is MDHEN and CDR2 is SYDVKM in the germline V gene. V lost 4 bases and J 2 bases, leaving 6 bases between the germline ends. CDR3 length equals 12 residues. Here the CDR3 reads CASSSHTYEQYF. The CDR3 DNA sequence: TGTGCCAGCAGTTCTCACACCTACGAGCAGTACTTC.

The chain uses TRBV10-3 and TRBJ2-7, with D perhaps TRBD1 (6 bases). Germline V gives CDR1 ENHRY, CDR2 SYGVKD. V lost 3 bases and J lost 3, with 9 bases in between. The CDR3 extends over 13 amino acids. CDR3 protein: CAISDGTLYEQYF. The CDR3 DNA reads as TGTGCCATCAGTGATGGGACACTCTACGAGCAGTACTTC.

This chain joins TRBV10-1 and TRBJ2-1, with a possible D match to TRBD2 (5 bases). V lost 7 bases and J lost 11, with 18 bases in between. CDR3 size: 13 residues. CDR1 WNHNN and CDR2 SYGVQD come from the germline V gene (reference sequence). CDR3 loop: CASKSSVTSQQFF. CDR3 sequence (DNA): TGCGCCAGCAAAAGCTCTGTAACTAGTCAGCAGTTCTTC.

The chain recombines TRBV5-1 with TRBJ2-7; the match to TRBD2 covers 8 bases. Germline V gives CDR1 SGHRS, CDR2 YFSETQ. V dropped 0 bases and J dropped 2; count of bases not matched to a gene: 7. This CDR3 has 16 amino acids. CDR3 sequence (DNA): TGCGCCAGCAGCTTGGAGATCGGAGCGGGGGCCTACGAGCAGTACTTC. The encoded protein is CASSLEIGAGAYEQYF.